Presented here are 10 T cell receptor beta chains from one specimen sequenced in a study of T cells in Graves' hyperthyroidism and ophthalmopathy. There were TCR beta CDR3 regions amplified from RNA transcripts. Primed by the HTBI set, a first-round RT-PCR was run on the TCR CDR3. Via MiXCR, TCRdb re-called the multiplex PCR reads, giving one row per CDR3 protein. This repertoire shows 450,000 to 600,000 distinct CDR3 sequences, 14% found once; its top ten account for approximately 15%. Source material: blood. Receptors were obtained from a woman aged 40 to 49 with Graves' hyperthyroidism.

This clonotype was picked up many times. V is TRBV9 and J is TRBJ1-5, with 7 bases lining up with TRBD1. Looked up from germline, CDR1 is SGDLS and CDR2 is YYNGEE. This CDR3 contains 15 residues. The junction had 2 bases not matched to a gene; V was cut back by 0 bases and J by 2 bases. The CDR3 nucleotides are TGTGCCAGCAGCGTAGGACAGGGTGGCAATCAGCCCCAGCATTTT. Translation gives CASSVGQGGNQPQHF.

The CDR3 coding sequence is TGTGCCAGCAGTTACCGTTCGCGGCTAGCATCGGATACGCAGTATTTT. This encodes CASSYRSRLASDTQYF. The chain employs TRBV6-6 and TRBJ2-3, with D possibly TRBD2 on 5 matching bases. Germline V gene lookup returns CDR1 MNHNY and CDR2 SVGAGI (reference sequence). This CDR3 region has 16 residues. V shed 2 bases and J shed 6 bases, with 18 bases lying between them.

This clonotype was seen repeatedly, ten times or more. The chain joins TRBV28 to TRBJ2-5; 7 nucleotides agree with TRBD2. Germline CDR1 reads MDHEN; CDR2 reads SYDVKM. The CDR3 extends over 14 amino acids. V gave up 5 bases and J gave up 5 bases; unmatched junction bases: 8. The CDR3 sequence is CASSLLAKRETQYF. The CDR3 nucleotides are TGTGCCAGCAGTCTACTAGCGAAGAGGGAGACCCAGTACTTC.

This clonotype appeared many times. This chain connects TRBV6-1 to TRBJ1-5; D is undetermined. The germline V and J ends were trimmed by 0 bases and 4 bases, with 7 bases remaining between them. This CDR3 region has 14 residues. CDR1 and CDR2 from the germline V gene are MNHNS and SASEGT. The DNA of the CDR3 is TGTGCCAGCAGTGAAGCTTTGGAGAATCAGCCCCAGCATTTT. It encodes CASSEALENQPQHF.

The gene calls are TRBV19 and TRBJ2-7; TRBD1 matches at 9 bases. The V segment lost 6 bases and the J segment 0 bases; nucleotides outside the gene matches: 3. Per germline, CDR1 LNHDA and CDR2 SQIVND (reference sequence). CDR3 length: 14 amino acids. CDR3 sequence: CASSKTGGSYEQYF. The CDR3 DNA is TGTGCCAGTAGCAAGACAGGGGGCTCCTACGAGCAGTACTTC. Drawing the rest from reference TRBV19 and TRBJ2-7, the complete variable domain is DGGITQSPKYLFRKEGQNVTLSCEQNLNHDAMYWYRQDPGQGLRLIYYSQIVNDFQKGDIAEGYSVSREKKESFPLTVTSAQKNPTAFYLCASSKTGGSYEQYFGPGTRLTVT.

In this sample, this clonotype turned up a few times. This chain links TRBV10-3 with TRBJ1-3; 9 positions match TRBD1. Germline V gene data show CDR1 as ENHRY and CDR2 as SYGVKD. J lost 8 bases, V lost 7 bases, and 6 bases had no gene match. This CDR3 is 13 amino acids long. The CDR3 protein is CAITGQGRDTIYF. As DNA, the CDR3 is TGTGCCATCACCGGACAGGGGAGGGACACCATATATTTT.

This clonotype was seen more than once but under ten times. The CDR3 DNA reads as TGTGCCAGCAGTTTCACCAGGACAGGGGGGCCAGATACGCAGTATTTT. This gives the protein CASSFTRTGGPDTQYF. The rearrangement uses TRBV27 and TRBJ2-3, with 10 bases identical to TRBD1. This CDR3 is 16 amino acids long. Germline lookup yields CDR1 MNHEY and CDR2 SMNVEV (reference sequence). Trimming at V came to 3 bases and at J to 4 bases, leaving 7 bases not matched to a gene.

This chain links TRBV19 with TRBJ1-5; a weak D match, TRBD1 (5 bases). In germline, CDR1 is LNHDA, CDR2 SQIVND (reference sequence). V was shortened by 5 bases and J by 4 bases, with 18 bases between the two germline ends. This CDR3 has 16 amino acids. For the CDR3, the DNA is TGTGCCAGTAGTGACCAAGGGACCCTAGCTAATCAGCCCCAGCATTTT. It is translated as CASSDQGTLANQPQHF.

This clonotype was picked up many times. The chain carries TRBV2 and TRBJ2-3, with TRBD2 matching over 7 bases. V lost 7 bases, J lost 3 bases, and 13 bases stayed unmatched. CDR1 and CDR2 from the germline V gene are SNHLY and FYNNEI. The CDR3 has 16 residues. The DNA of the CDR3 is TGTGCCAGCAACCCTCTAGCGGCCGATAGAACAGATACGCAGTATTTT. Encoded protein: CASNPLAADRTDTQYF.

This clonotype was observed at least ten times. The chain carries TRBV5-1 and TRBJ2-7, with a tentative D call TRBD2 (6 bases). Germline V lookup: CDR1 SGHRS, CDR2 YFSETQ. The CDR3 is 16 amino acids. V lost 3 bases and J lost 0, with 16 bases in between. DNA for the CDR3: TGCGCCAGCAGCTCGCAGGCTAGCGACAGCTCCTACGAGCAGTACTTC. Encoded protein: CASSSQASDSSYEQYF.